These T cell receptor beta chains were read from a single sample in a study of blood T cell repertoires in COVID-19. Clones were read by immunoSEQ multiplex PCR, and TCRdb kept only the in-frame ones, dropping some. The sample shows nearly 350,000 clones, more than 75% of them seen only once. The sequenced sample consisted of PBMCs or T cells enriched from blood (not recorded which). These receptors all come from a woman in her 30s who had recovered from COVID-19. The CDR3 runs from the conserved cysteine through the conserved F or W. A D gene is named only where the DNA matches it firmly. A clone size is listed for some rows: how often the clone was seen (once, few, many), or a class if it is expanded.

j_call | clone_size | d_call | v_call | cdr3_nt | cdr3_aa
TRBJ1-6 | once | TRBD1 | TRBV5-6 | TGTGCCAGCAGCTTGGATACAGGGGCCGGTGGTTCACCCCTCCACTTT | CASSLDTGAGGSPLHF
TRBJ1-1 | . | TRBD1 | TRBV5-5 | TGTGCCAGCAGCTCCGGACAGGGCACTGAAGCTTTCTTT | CASSSGQGTEAFF
TRBJ2-1 | . | TRBD2 | TRBV28 | TGTGCCAGCAGTTCCACCGCGCTAGCGGGGGGGGTCGATGAGCAGTTCTTC | CASSSTALAGGVDEQFF
TRBJ2-1 | . | . | TRBV24-1 | TGTGCCGTTGCGGGGGCCACGGAGCAGTTCTTC | CAVAGATEQFF
TRBJ1-2 | . | . | TRBV7-2 | TGTGCCAGCAGCTTCGGTCAAGGGGATGGCTATGGCTACACCTTC | CASSFGQGDGYGYTF
TRBJ2-7 | . | . | TRBV30 | TGTGCCTGGAACCAGGGGTTCGTCTACGAGCAGTACTTC | CAWNQGFVYEQYF
TRBJ1-4 | once | . | TRBV3-1/TRBV3-2 | TGTGCCAGCAGCCCCTCCGGCAGGGCGAATGAAAAACTGTTTTTT | CASSPSGRANEKLFF
TRBJ2-7 | once | . | TRBV3-1/TRBV3-2 | TGTGCCAGCAGCCAAGGGGCCCACGAGCAGTACTTC | CASSQGAHEQYF
TRBJ2-7 | once | . | TRBV4-1 | TGCGCCAGCAGCCAATCCCTGATACGGGACGAGCAGTACTTC | CASSQSLIRDEQYF
TRBJ2-2 | few | . | TRBV6-5 | TGTGCCAGCAGCTCGACAGGCAGCACCGGGGAGCTGTTTTTT | CASSSTGSTGELFF
TRBJ1-1 | . | . | TRBV30 | TGTGCCTGGAATGCCCCAGGGAACACTGAAGCTTTCTTT | CAWNAPGNTEAFF
TRBJ1-4 | . | . | TRBV24-1 | TGTGCCACCAGTGATCACAGATCGGGGTTTAATGAAAAACTGTTTTTT | CATSDHRSGFNEKLFF
TRBJ2-6 | . | TRBD1 | TRBV5-1 | TGCGCCAGCAGCTCCTACCGGGACAGGGCAACTTCTGGGGCCAACGTCCTGACTTTC | CASSSYRDRATSGANVLTF
TRBJ2-7 | . | TRBD1 | TRBV27 | TGTGCCAGCAGTTTAGGCCCGACAGGGGCGATTTCCGAGCAGTACTTC | CASSLGPTGAISEQYF
TRBJ2-5 | . | . | TRBV28 | TGTGCCAGCAGTCCCCACTTCGCGGGGGCTCAAGAGACCCAGTACTTC | CASSPHFAGAQETQYF
TRBJ2-7 | . | . | TRBV7-2 | TGTGCCAGCTCGCCATCTGGGCGGGTCTACGAGCAGTACTTC | CASSPSGRVYEQYF
TRBJ2-7 | . | . | TRBV18 | TGTGCCAGCTCACCCGGCGCGGGCGGCTACGAGCAGTACTTC | CASSPGAGGYEQYF
TRBJ1-1 | . | TRBD1 | TRBV5-1 | TGCGCCAGCAGCTTACAGGGGACTGAAGCTTTCTTT | CASSLQGTEAFF